This T cell receptor beta chain was sequenced in a study of blood T cells in healthy people across ages. V lost 2 bases to trimming and J lost 2 bases, with 13 bases between them. Germline V gene lookup returns CDR1 DFQATT and CDR2 SNEGSKA (reference sequence). This CDR3 region has 16 residues. Primed by a sample-barcoded 5' primer and a J-beta primer mix, a second PCR proceeded for about 7 to 12 cycles. Via MiXCR, TCRdb re-called the 5' RACE reads, giving one row per CDR3 protein. The sample holds about 640,000 distinct CDR3 sequences, about 54% seen once. This clonotype has a handful of counts. V usage is TRBV20-1 and J usage is TRBJ2-6; D unresolved. Specimen: blood. The TCR sequence derives from a man in his 60s in good health. CDR3 loop: CSARSDIVPGANVLTF. CDR3 coding DNA: TGCAGTGCTAGATCCGACATTGTCCCTGGGGCCAACGTCCTGACTTTC.